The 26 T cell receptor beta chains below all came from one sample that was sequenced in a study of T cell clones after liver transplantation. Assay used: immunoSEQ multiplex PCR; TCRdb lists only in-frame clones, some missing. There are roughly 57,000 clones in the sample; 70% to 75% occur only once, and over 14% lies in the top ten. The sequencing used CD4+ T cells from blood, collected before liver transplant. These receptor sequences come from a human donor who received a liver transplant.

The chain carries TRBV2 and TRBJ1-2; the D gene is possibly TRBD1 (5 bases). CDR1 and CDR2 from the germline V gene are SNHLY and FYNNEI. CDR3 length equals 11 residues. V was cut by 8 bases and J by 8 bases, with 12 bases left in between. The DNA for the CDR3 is TGTGCCAGCGGTCGGGGGGACGGCTACACCTTC. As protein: CASGRGDGYTF.

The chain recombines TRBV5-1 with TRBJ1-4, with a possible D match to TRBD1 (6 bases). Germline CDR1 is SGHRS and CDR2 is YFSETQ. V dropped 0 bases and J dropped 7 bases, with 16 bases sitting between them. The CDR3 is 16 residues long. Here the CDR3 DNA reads TGCGCCAGCAGCTTGGAATTTGCAGGGGAGGGTGAAAAACTGTTTTTT. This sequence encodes CASSLEFAGEGEKLFF. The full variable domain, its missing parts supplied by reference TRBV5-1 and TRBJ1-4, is KAGVTQTPRYLIKTRGQQVTLSCSPISGHRSVSWYQQTPGQGLQFLFEYFSETQRNKGNFPGRFSGRQFSNSRSEMNVSTLELGDSALYLCASSLEFAGEGEKLFFGSGTQLSVL.

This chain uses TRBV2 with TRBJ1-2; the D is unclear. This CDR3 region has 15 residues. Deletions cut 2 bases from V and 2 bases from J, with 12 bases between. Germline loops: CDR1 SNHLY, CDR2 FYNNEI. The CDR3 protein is CASSERRVSNYGYTF. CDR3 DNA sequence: TGTGCCAGCAGTGAAAGACGGGTCTCGAACTATGGCTACACCTTC.

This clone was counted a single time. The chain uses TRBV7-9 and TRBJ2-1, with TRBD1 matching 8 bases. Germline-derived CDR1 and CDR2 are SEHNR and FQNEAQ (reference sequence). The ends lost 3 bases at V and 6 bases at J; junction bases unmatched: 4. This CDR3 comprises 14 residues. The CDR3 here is CASSFRTGRNEQFF. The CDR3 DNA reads TGTGCCAGCAGCTTCCGGACAGGGCGCAATGAGCAGTTCTTC.

The CDR3 spells CASSLDSGFGNSPLHF. DNA for the CDR3: TGTGCCAGCAGCTTAGATTCAGGGTTTGGGAATTCACCCCTCCACTTT. The rearrangement joins TRBV7-9 to TRBJ1-6; possible D gene TRBD1, 5 bases. The CDR3 totals 16 residues. Germline V gives CDR1 SEHNR, CDR2 FQNEAQ (reference sequence). The germline V and J ends were trimmed by 1 base and 7 bases, with 14 bases remaining between them.

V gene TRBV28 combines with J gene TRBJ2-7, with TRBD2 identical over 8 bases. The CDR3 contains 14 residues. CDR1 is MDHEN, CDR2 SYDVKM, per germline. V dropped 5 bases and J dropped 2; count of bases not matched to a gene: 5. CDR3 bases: TGTGCCAGCAGTACAACTAGCGGTGCCTACGAGCAGTACTTC. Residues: CASSTTSGAYEQYF.

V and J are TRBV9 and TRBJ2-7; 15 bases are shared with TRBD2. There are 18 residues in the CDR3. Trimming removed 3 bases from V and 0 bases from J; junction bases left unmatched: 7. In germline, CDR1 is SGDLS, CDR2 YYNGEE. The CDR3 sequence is CASSGGTSGGLSSYEQYF. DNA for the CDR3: TGTGCCAGCAGCGGGGGGACTAGCGGGGGGCTGAGCTCCTACGAGCAGTACTTC.

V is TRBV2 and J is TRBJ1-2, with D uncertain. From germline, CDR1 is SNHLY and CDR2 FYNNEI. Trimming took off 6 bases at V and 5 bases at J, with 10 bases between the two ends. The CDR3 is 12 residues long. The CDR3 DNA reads TGTGCCAGCAGGACCCCGAGGTATGGCTACACCTTC. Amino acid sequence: CASRTPRYGYTF.

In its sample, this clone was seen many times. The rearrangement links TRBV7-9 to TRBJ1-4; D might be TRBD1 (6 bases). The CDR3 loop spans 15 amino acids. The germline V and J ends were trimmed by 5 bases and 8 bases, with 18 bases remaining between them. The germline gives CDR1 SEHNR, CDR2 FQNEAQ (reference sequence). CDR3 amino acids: CASSPQQGTGEKLFF. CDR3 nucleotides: TGTGCCAGCAGCCCTCAACAGGGTACTGGGGAAAAACTGTTTTTT.

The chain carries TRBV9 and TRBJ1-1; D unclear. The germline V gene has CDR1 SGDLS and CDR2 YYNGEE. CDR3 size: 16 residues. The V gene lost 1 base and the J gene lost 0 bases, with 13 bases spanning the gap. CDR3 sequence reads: CASSVTGVSMNTEAFF. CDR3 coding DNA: TGTGCCAGCAGCGTAACCGGGGTTTCTATGAACACTGAAGCTTTCTTT.

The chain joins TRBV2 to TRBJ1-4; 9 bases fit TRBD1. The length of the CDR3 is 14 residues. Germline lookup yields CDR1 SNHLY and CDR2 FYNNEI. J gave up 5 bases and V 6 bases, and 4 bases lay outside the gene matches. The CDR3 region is CASRGDRGNEKLFF. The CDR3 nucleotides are TGTGCCAGCAGAGGAGACAGGGGGAATGAAAAACTGTTTTTT. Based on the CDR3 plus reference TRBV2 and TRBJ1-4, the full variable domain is EPEVTQTPSHQVTQMGQEVILRCVPISNHLYFYWYRQILGQKVEFLVSFYNNEISEKSEIFDDQFSVERPDGSNFTLKIRSTKLEDSAMYFCASRGDRGNEKLFFGSGTQLSVL.

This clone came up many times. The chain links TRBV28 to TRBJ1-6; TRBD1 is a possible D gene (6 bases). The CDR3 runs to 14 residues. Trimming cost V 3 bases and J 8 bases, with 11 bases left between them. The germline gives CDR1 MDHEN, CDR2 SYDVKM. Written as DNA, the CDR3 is TGTGCCAGCAGTTTGCGACAGGTCCATTCACCCCTCCACTTT. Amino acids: CASSLRQVHSPLHF.

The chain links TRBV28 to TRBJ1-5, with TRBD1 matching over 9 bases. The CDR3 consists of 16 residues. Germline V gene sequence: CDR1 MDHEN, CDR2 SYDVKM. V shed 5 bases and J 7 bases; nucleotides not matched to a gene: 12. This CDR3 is CASSSPGTGRGQPQHF. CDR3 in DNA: TGTGCCAGCAGTAGTCCCGGGACAGGGAGGGGGCAGCCCCAGCATTTT.

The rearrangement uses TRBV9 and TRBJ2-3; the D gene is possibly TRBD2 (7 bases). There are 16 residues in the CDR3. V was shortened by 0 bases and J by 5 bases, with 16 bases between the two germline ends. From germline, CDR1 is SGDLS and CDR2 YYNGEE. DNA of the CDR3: TGTGCCAGCAGCGTAGCGCGTGGGCGGGGGCGAGATACGCAGTATTTT. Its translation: CASSVARGRGRDTQYF.

The CDR3 reads CASSLSAGPRSGNTIYF. CDR3 coding DNA: TGTGCCAGCAGCTTATCGGCGGGTCCCCGCTCTGGAAACACCATATATTTT. This chain uses TRBV7-2 with TRBJ1-3; D gene unclear. The V end lost 2 bases, the J end lost 0 bases, and 14 bases lay between the germline ends. The CDR3 sequence is 17 residues long. The germline V gene encodes CDR1 SGHTA and CDR2 FQGNSA.

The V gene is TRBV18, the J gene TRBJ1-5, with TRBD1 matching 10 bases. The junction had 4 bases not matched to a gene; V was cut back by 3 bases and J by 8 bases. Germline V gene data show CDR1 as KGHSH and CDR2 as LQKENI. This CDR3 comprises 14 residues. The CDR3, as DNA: TGTGCCAGCTCACCGGGACAGGGGTACGAGCCCCAGCATTTT. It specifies CASSPGQGYEPQHF.

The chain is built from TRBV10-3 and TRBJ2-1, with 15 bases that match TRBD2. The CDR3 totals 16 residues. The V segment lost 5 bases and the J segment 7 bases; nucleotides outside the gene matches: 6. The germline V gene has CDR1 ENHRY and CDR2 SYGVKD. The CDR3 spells CAISTAGTSGGNEQFF. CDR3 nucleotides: TGTGCCATCAGTACAGCCGGGACTAGCGGGGGGAATGAGCAGTTCTTC.

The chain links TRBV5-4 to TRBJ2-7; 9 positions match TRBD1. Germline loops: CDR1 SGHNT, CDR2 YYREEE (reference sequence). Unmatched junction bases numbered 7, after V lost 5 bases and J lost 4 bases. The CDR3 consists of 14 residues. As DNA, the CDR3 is TGTGCCAGCAGTTCCGGGACAGGGCCTTACGAGCAGTACTTC. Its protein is CASSSGTGPYEQYF.

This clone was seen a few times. DNA of the CDR3: TGCGCCACGGAGAGCTCCTATAATTCACCCCTCCACTTT. It codes for CATESSYNSPLHF. The chain links TRBV10-2 to TRBJ1-6; D remains unclear. This CDR3 is 13 amino acids long. CDR1 and CDR2 (germline): WSHSY, SAAADI. The V gene lost 10 bases and the J gene lost 0 bases, with 7 bases spanning the gap.

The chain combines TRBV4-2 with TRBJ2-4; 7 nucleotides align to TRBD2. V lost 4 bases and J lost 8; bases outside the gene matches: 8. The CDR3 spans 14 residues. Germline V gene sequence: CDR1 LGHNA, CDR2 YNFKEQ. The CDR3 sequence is CASSPSLLADIQYF. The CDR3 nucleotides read TGTGCCAGCAGCCCCTCTCTGCTAGCGGACATTCAGTACTTC.

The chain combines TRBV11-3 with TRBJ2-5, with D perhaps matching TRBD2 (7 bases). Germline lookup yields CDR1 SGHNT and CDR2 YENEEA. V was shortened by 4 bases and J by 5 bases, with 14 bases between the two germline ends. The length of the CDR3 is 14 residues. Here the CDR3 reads CASSSTGRGETQYF. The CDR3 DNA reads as TGTGCCAGCAGCTCCACAGGGCGGGGGGAGACCCAGTACTTC.

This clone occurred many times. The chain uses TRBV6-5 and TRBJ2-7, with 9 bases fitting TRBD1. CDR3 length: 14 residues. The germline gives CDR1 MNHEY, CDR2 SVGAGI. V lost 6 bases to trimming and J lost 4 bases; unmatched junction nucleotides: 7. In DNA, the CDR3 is TGTGCCAGCAGACGGACAGGGGCAGCATACGAGCAGTACTTC. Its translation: CASRRTGAAYEQYF.

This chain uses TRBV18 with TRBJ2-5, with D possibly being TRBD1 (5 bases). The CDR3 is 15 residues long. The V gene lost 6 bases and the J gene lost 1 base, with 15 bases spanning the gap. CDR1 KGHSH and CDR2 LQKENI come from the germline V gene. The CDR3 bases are TGTGCCAGCTCGGGCTTTGGGGCTACCCAAGAGACCCAGTACTTC. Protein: CASSGFGATQETQYF. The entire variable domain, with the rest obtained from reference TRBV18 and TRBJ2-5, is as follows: NAGVMQNPRHLVRRRGQEARLRCSPMKGHSHVYWYRQLPEEGLKFMVYLQKENIIDESGMPKERFSAEFPKEGPSILRIQQVVRGDSAAYFCASSGFGATQETQYFGPGTRLLVL.

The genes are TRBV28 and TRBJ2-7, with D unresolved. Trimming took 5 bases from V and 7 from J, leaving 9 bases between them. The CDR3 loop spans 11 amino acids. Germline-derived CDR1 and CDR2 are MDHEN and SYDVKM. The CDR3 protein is CASSITREQYF. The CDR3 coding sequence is TGTGCCAGCAGTATAACGCGAGAGCAGTACTTC.

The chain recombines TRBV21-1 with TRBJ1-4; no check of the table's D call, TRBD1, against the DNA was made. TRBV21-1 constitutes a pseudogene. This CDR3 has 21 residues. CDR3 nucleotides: TGTGCCAGCAGCAAACGAGCTAAGACAGGTCACCCCGATGCAACTAATGAAAAACTGTTTTTT. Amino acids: CASSKRAKTGHPDATNEKLFF.

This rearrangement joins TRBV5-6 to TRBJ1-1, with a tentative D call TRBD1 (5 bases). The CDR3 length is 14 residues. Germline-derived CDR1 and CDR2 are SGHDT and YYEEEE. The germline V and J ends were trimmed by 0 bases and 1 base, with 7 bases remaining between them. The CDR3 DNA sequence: TGTGCCAGCAGCTTGGCCACAGGGAACACTGAAGCTTTCTTT. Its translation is CASSLATGNTEAFF.